The 14 T cell receptor beta chains reported below all come from one sample, sequenced in a study of identical twins. Each CDR3 protein is one row after TCRdb ran MiXCR on the 5' RACE reads. This table holds 1.5 million to 2 million distinct CDR3 sequences, about 32% found once. Sequenced sample: cord blood. These receptors were obtained from a newborn girl in good health.

The chain couples TRBV20-1 to TRBJ1-1; possible D gene TRBD1, 5 bases. This CDR3 region has 12 residues. CDR1 is DFQATT and CDR2 is SNEGSKA in the germline V gene (reference sequence). Trimming removed 5 bases from V and 8 bases from J, with 15 bases in between. Here the CDR3 reads CSAVRGEREAFF. DNA of the CDR3: TGCAGTGCTGTAAGAGGGGAGCGGGAAGCTTTCTTT.

In this sample, this clonotype turned up a few times. The rearrangement joins TRBV10-3 to TRBJ2-3, with D perhaps being TRBD1 or TRBD2 (6 bases each). V lost 2 bases to trimming and J lost 5 bases, with 14 bases between them. The CDR3 sequence is 15 residues long. The germline V gene encodes CDR1 ENHRY and CDR2 SYGVKD. This CDR3 reads CAISEGGQLGDTQYF. CDR3 DNA: TGTGCCATCAGTGAGGGGGGGCAGCTTGGAGATACGCAGTATTTT.

In DNA, the CDR3 is TGCAGTGCTAGTCCTACCGGGTATCCCGATGAGCAGTACTTC. Amino acids: CSASPTGYPDEQYF. This chain connects TRBV20-1 to TRBJ2-5; no clear D. Germline V lookup: CDR1 DFQATT, CDR2 SNEGSKA (reference sequence). The CDR3 loop spans 14 amino acids. Trimming cost V 3 bases and J 11 bases, with 22 bases left between them.

J is TRBJ2-5 and V is TRBV6-1, with TRBD1 as a possible D gene (6 bases). The CDR3 sequence is 16 residues long. The germline V gene has CDR1 MNHNS and CDR2 SASEGT. Between the trimmed V and J ends, which lost 0 bases and 2 bases, there was a span of 13 bases. CDR3 region: CASSEAGHRVQETQYF. Here the CDR3 DNA reads TGTGCCAGCAGTGAAGCGGGCCACAGGGTTCAAGAGACCCAGTACTTC.

As concerns this clonotype: An end of the junction differs from the germline gene, which may be a read error. The J gene is TRBJ2-3, the V gene TRBV4-2, with 7 bases aligning to TRBD1. This CDR3 has 17 residues. CDR1 is LGHNA and CDR2 is YNFKEQ in the germline V gene. CDR3 in DNA: TGTGCCAACAGCAAGGGGGCGGAGACCCCTAGCACAGATACGCAGTATTTT. It is translated as CANSKGAETPSTDTQYF.

CDR3 region: CASSSLTSGYNEQFF. The CDR3 bases are TGTGCCAGCAGCTCGTTGACTAGCGGATACAATGAGCAGTTCTTC. The V call is TRBV11-2, the J call TRBJ2-1; TRBD2 agrees at 9 bases. This CDR3 has 15 amino acids. V lost 4 bases, J lost 4 bases, and 5 bases stayed unmatched. Germline CDR1 is SGHAT and CDR2 is FQNNGV. Complete variable domain (other parts from reference TRBV11-2 and TRBJ2-1): EAGVAQSPRYKIIEKRQSVAFWCNPISGHATLYWYQQILGQGPKLLIQFQNNGVVDDSQLPKDRFSAERLKGVDSTLKIQPAKLEDSAVYLCASSSLTSGYNEQFFGPGTRLTVL.

As concerns this clonotype: Compared with germline, one end of the junction differs, possibly owing to a read error. The chain combines TRBV7-9 with TRBJ1-6; TRBD1 agrees at 9 bases. The CDR3 runs 18 residues. Germline-derived CDR1 and CDR2 are SEHNR and FQNEAQ (reference sequence). The CDR3 region is CASSFSGGTGLSSSPPHF. The CDR3 coding sequence is TGTGCCAGCAGCTTTTCAGGCGGGACAGGGCTGTCCAGTTCACCCCCCCACTTT.

This clonotype was picked up a small number of times. The gene calls are TRBV12-3 or TRBV12-4 and TRBJ2-7; D not certain. The V end was cut by 2 bases, the J end by 7 bases, with 12 bases between. The CDR3 is made up of 13 amino acids. CDR3 sequence reads: CASSLHGYNEQYF. The CDR3 nucleotides are TGTGCCAGCAGTTTACACGGGTACAATGAGCAGTACTTC.

The chain links TRBV2 to TRBJ2-3; TRBD2 matches at 7 bases. The CDR3 runs 17 residues. Germline trimming cut 2 bases from V and 6 bases from J; bases unmatched to any gene: 14. Germline V gives CDR1 SNHLY, CDR2 FYNNEI. This chain's CDR3 is CASSELLATTRADTQYF. CDR3 in DNA: TGTGCCAGCAGTGAATTACTAGCGACAACACGGGCGGATACGCAGTATTTT.

The table lists this clonotype with a few counts. This chain links TRBV12-3 or TRBV12-4 with TRBJ1-5; D unclear. Trimming shortened V by 3 bases and J by 1 base, and 13 bases separated the two germline ends. This CDR3 contains 16 residues. For the CDR3, the DNA is TGTGCCAGCAGTTTGTTATTCGGGGAGAGCAATCAGCCCCAGCATTTT. This translates into CASSLLFGESNQPQHF.

This clonotype was detected once. One junction end disagrees with the germline gene, perhaps due to a read error. The chain uses TRBV3-1 and TRBJ1-2; 7 bases line up with TRBD1. This CDR3 spans 13 amino acids. Germline CDR1 LGHDT, CDR2 YNNKEL (reference sequence). The CDR3 loop is CASSQAGNRDSTF. DNA of the CDR3: TGTGCCAGCAGTCAAGCAGGAAACCGGGACAGCACCTTC.

This clonotype was detected a few times. The chain carries TRBV7-2 and TRBJ2-7; the match to TRBD2 covers 10 bases. This CDR3 comprises 15 residues. Germline CDR1 SGHTA, CDR2 FQGNSA. V was clipped by 5 bases and J by 7 bases; unmatched bases: 11. CDR3 sequence (DNA): TGTGCCAGCAGCGTTAGCGGGAGGTCTGACAATGAGCAGTACTTC. Translating it yields CASSVSGRSDNEQYF. Complete variable domain (other parts from reference TRBV7-2 and TRBJ2-7): GAGVSQSPSNKVTEKGKDVELRCDPISGHTALYWYRQSLGQGLEFLIYFQGNSAPDKSGLPSDRFSAERTGGSVSTLTIQRTQQEDSAVYLCASSVSGRSDNEQYFGPGTRLTVT.

This clonotype has just a few counts. The J gene is TRBJ2-1, the V gene TRBV5-1; 7 nucleotides match TRBD1. V lost 0 bases, J lost 9 bases, and 15 bases stayed unmatched. This CDR3 region has 17 residues. The germline gives CDR1 SGHRS, CDR2 YFSETQ. In DNA, the CDR3 is TGCGCCAGCAGCTTGGATCCGGTGACAGGGTTACGCGGTGAGCAGTTCTTC. Translated: CASSLDPVTGLRGEQFF.

The table lists this clonotype with a few counts. Possible read error: a much larger clone is one base away. J is TRBJ2-5 and V is TRBV29-1, with D tentatively TRBD2 (5 bases). Germline CDR1 SQVTM, CDR2 ANQGSEA. Trimming cost V 5 bases and J 11 bases, with 21 bases left between them. This CDR3 has 13 residues. The CDR3 sequence is CSVRASRGNEQYF. CDR3 coding DNA: TGCAGCGTTAGGGCTAGCAGAGGGAATGAGCAGTACTTC. Together with reference TRBV29-1 and TRBJ2-5, the CDR3 gives the full variable domain: SAVISQKPSRDICQRGTSLTIQCQVDSQVTMMFWYRQQPGQSLTLIATANQGSEATYESGFVIDKFPISRPNLTFSTLTVSNMSPEDSSIYLCSVRASRGNEQYFGPGTRLLVL.